The clone carrying this T cell receptor beta chain appeared many times. The sample originates from a study of neurological immune-mediated disorders. The V gene lost 6 bases and the J gene lost 1 base, with 12 bases spanning the gap. Germline CDR1 is MNHNS and CDR2 is SASEGT. The CDR3 spans 14 residues. One entry per CDR3 protein, called by TCRdb with MiXCR from the 5' RACE reads. The table lists 50,000 to 70,000 distinct CDR3 sequences, 4.5% to 5.5% of them singletons. The sequence was obtained from a man aged 30 to 45 with multiple sclerosis. The sample taken for sequencing was PBMCs. The J gene is TRBJ1-1, the V gene TRBV6-1, with D unresolved. CDR3 amino acids: CASREGRPNTEAFF. CDR3 nucleotide sequence: TGTGCCAGCAGGGAGGGCCGGCCGAACACTGAAGCTTTCTTT.